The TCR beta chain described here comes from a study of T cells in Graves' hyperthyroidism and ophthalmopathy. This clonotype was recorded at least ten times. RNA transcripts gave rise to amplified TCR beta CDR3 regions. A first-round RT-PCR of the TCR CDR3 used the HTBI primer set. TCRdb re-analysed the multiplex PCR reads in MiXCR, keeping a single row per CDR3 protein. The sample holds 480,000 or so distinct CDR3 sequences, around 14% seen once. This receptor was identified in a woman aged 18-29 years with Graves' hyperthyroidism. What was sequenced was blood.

The CDR3 DNA reads as TGCAGCGTCCCAGCGGGAGGGCCGGTCAATGAGCAGTTCTTC. The encoded protein is CSVPAGGPVNEQFF. The genes are TRBV29-1 and TRBJ2-1; TRBD2 agrees at 10 bases. Per germline, CDR1 SQVTM and CDR2 ANQGSEA. V trimming: 6 bases; J trimming: 6 bases; junction bases outside the gene matches: 8. This CDR3 is built from 14 residues.